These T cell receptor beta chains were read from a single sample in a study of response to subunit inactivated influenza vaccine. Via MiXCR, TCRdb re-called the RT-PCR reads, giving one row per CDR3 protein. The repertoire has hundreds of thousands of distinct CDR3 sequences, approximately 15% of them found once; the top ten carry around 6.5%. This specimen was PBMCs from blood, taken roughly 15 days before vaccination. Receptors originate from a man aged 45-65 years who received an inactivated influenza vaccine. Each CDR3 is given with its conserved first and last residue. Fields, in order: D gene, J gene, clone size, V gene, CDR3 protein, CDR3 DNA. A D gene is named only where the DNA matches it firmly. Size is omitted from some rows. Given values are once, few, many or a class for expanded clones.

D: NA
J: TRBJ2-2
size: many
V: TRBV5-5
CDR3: CASSWGDTTGGELFF
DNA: TGTGCCAGCAGCTGGGGAGACACTACCGGCGGGGAGCTGTTTTTT

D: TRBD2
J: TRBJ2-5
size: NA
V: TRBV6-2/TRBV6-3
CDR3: CASSFGLAGGPTRETQYF
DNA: TGTGCCAGCAGCTTCGGACTAGCGGGAGGGCCCACGCGTGAGACCCAGTACTTC

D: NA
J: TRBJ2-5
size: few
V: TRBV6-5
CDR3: CASSYGGAGSTETQYF
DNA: TGTGCCAGCAGTTACGGGGGGGCCGGTTCCACAGAGACCCAGTACTTC

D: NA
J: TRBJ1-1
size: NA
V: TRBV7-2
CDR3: CASMYLVRNTEAFF
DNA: TGTGCCAGCATGTATTTAGTAAGGAACACTGAAGCTTTCTTT

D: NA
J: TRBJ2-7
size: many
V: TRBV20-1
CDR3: CSARDVREASYEQYF
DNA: TGCAGTGCTAGAGATGTGAGGGAGGCCTCCTACGAGCAGTACTTC

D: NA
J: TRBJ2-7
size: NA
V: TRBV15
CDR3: CATSRDYTGEQYF
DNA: TGTGCCACCAGCAGAGATTACACAGGGGAGCAGTACTTC

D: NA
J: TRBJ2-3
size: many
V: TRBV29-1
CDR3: CSASVDTQYF
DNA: TGCAGCGCCAGTGTGGATACGCAGTATTTT

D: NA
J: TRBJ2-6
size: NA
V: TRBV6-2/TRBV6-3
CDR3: CASTLGFSGANVLTF
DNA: TGTGCCAGCACCCTGGGGTTCTCTGGGGCCAACGTCCTGACTTTC

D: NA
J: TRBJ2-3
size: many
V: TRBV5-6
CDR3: CASSPHSGGAIDTQYF
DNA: TGTGCCAGCAGCCCGCATTCTGGCGGGGCAATAGATACGCAGTATTTT

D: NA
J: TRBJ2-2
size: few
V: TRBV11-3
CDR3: CASSLAHPGELFF
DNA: TGTGCCAGCAGCTTAGCCCACCCCGGGGAGCTGTTTTTT

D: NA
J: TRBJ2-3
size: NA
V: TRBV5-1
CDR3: CASSIRQGGDTQYF
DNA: TGCGCCAGCAGCATACGACAGGGAGGGGATACGCAGTATTTT

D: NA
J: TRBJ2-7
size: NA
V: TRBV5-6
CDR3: CASSLAVGGGSYEQYF
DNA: TGTGCCAGCAGCTTGGCCGTGGGAGGAGGCTCCTACGAGCAGTACTTC

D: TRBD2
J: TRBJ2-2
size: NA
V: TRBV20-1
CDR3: CSARQREVSGELFF
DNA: TGCAGTGCTAGGCAGCGGGAGGTGTCCGGGGAGCTGTTTTTT

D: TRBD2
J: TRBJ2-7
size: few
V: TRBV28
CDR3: CASSFPEEVSGSSYEQYF
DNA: TGTGCCAGCAGTTTCCCCGAGGAGGTGAGCGGGAGTTCCTACGAGCAGTACTTC

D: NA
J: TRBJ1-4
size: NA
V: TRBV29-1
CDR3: CSVEGRGEKLFF
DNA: TGCAGCGTTGAGGGGAGGGGTGAAAAACTGTTTTTT

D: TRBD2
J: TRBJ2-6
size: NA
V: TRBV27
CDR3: CASSLRGSARGSGANVLTF
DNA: TGTGCCAGCAGTTTGCGGGGGAGTGCCCGGGGCTCTGGGGCCAACGTCCTGACTTTC

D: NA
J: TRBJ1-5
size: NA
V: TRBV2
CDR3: CASSEQGPNQPQHF
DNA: TGTGCCAGCAGTGAACAGGGCCCCAATCAGCCCCAGCATTTT

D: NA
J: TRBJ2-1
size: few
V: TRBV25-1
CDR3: CASSESASVKQFF
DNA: TGTGCCAGCAGTGAATCCGCTAGCGTTAAGCAGTTCTTC

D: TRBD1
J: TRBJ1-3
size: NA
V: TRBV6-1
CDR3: CASSETGVGNTIYF
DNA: TGTGCCAGCAGTGAAACAGGGGTCGGAAACACCATATATTTT

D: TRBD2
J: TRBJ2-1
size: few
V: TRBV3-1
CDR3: CASSRGTSADEQFF
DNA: TGTGCCAGCAGCCGCGGGACTAGCGCAGATGAGCAGTTCTTC

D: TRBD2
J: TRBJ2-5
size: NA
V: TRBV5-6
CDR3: CASSLDARGLAGGPETQYF
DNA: TGTGCCAGCAGCTTGGATGCGCGTGGGCTAGCGGGAGGGCCAGAGACCCAGTACTTC

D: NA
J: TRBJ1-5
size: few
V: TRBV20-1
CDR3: CSARVRGLNSNQPQHF
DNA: TGCAGTGCTAGAGTCAGGGGACTGAATAGCAATCAGCCCCAGCATTTT

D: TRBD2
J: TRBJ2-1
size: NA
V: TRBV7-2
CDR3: CASSLAAGTISNEQFF
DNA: TGTGCCAGCAGCTTAGCTGCGGGGACTATCTCCAATGAGCAGTTCTTC

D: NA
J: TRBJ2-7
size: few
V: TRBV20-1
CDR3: CSAKDRRASLEQYF
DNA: TGCAGTGCCAAGGATAGGAGGGCCTCCCTCGAGCAGTACTTC

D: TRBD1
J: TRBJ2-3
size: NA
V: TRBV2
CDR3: CASSAQGSTDTQYF
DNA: TGTGCCAGCAGTGCACAGGGGTCCACAGATACGCAGTATTTT

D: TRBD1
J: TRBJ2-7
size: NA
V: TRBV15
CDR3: CATSRDRTGGEQYF
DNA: TGTGCCACCAGCAGAGATCGGACAGGGGGGGAGCAGTACTTC

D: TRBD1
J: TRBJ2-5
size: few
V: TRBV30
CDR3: CAWMRTGVRETQYF
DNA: TGTGCCTGGATGAGGACAGGGGTGCGAGAGACCCAGTACTTC